This paragraph covers one T cell receptor beta chain sequence. The data stem from a study of OX40 agonist ivuxolimab in advanced cancers. Turning to the study itself: The patients received agonistic anti-OX40 (CD134) antibody ivuxolimab.

Some clones are missing from TCRdb's copy, which holds only in-frame ones; the method was immunoSEQ multiplex PCR. The data contain around 63,000 clones, 75% to 90% of them singletons. Germline V gene sequence: CDR1 MNHNY, CDR2 SVGAGI (reference sequence). The CDR3 is 13 amino acids. With 1 base removed from V and 6 bases from J, the gap between germline ends came to 10 bases. The material was CD4+ or CD8+ T cells sorted from blood, obtained in a trial of the OX40 agonist ivuxolimab. The chain joins TRBV6-6 to TRBJ2-7; either TRBD1 or TRBD2 may supply D (6 bases each). This clonotype was obtained from an adult with an advanced solid tumor such as melanoma, head and neck, liver or kidney cancer. The CDR3 protein is CASSYFSGAEQYF. The DNA of the CDR3 is TGTGCCAGCAGTTACTTCTCGGGGGCCGAGCAGTACTTC.